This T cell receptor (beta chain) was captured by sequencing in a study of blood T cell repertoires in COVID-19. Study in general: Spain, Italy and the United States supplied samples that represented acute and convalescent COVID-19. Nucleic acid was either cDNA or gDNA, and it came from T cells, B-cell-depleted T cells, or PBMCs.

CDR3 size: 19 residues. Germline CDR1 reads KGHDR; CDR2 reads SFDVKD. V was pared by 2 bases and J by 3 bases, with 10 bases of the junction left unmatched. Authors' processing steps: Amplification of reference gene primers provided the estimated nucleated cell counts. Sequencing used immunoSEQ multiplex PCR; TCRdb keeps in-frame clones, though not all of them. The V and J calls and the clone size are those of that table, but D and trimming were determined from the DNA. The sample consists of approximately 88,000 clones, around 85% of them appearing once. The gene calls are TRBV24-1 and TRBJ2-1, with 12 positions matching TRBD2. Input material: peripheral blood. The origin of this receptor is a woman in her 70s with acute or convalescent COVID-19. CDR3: CATSDSPTSGSARYNEQFF. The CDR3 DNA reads TGTGCCACCAGTGATTCCCCGACTAGCGGGAGTGCCCGCTACAATGAGCAGTTCTTC.